This T cell receptor (beta chain) came from a study of CD8 T cells in Susac syndrome. Findings of the study overall: Maximal CD8+ clonal expansion in Susac was observed within TEMRA cells and among active patients. Total CD8+ repertoires held 15 to 20 Susac-specific public clones, while CD8+ TEMRA repertoires held five.

Negative isolation yielded CD8+ and CD4+ T cells; FACS enriched TEMRA cells. In the case of this clonotype: Its target is unknown.

With random hexamers, reverse transcription was performed on roughly 0.45 to 1 ug of RNA. By means of immunoSEQ multiplex PCR, TCR beta CDR3 spanning 54 Vbeta and 13 Jbeta underwent amplification. TCRdb called the immunoSEQ multiplex PCR reads again in MiXCR, with one record for every CDR3 protein. The table has tens of thousands of distinct CDR3 sequences, roughly 95% seen once; the top ten hold 0.52%. Germline CDR1 SGHTA, CDR2 FQGNSA. The trim removed 5 bases at V and 4 bases at J, leaving 9 bases unmatched. The CDR3 totals 15 residues. V usage is TRBV7-2 and J usage is TRBJ2-5; TRBD2 agrees at 8 bases. Sample: CD8+ T cells from PBMCs. The TCR originated in a human donor with Susac syndrome. For the CDR3, the DNA is TGTGCCAGCAGCCTAGGTAGCGGGGCTCTAGAGACCCAGTACTTC. The encoded protein is CASSLGSGALETQYF.